This TCR beta chain was recorded in a study of T cell repertoires in cytomegalovirus infection. Across the study: Indications came from public TCR beta signatures; they pointed to CMV infection and to a matching HLA type.

Regarding this clonotype: The target antigen is unknown.

The CDR3 contains 17 residues. Germline V lookup: CDR1 SGHRS, CDR2 YFSETQ. V was pared by 2 bases and J by 3 bases, with 13 bases of the junction left unmatched. TCRdb passed the reads through MiXCR, listing each CDR3 protein once. The sample has hundreds of thousands of distinct CDR3 sequences; around a sixth are singletons. Study conclusions and caveats: Predominance within the ex vivo response was attributable to HLA-C-restricted CMV-specific TCR beta clonotypes. Adding up the frequency of public TCR beta families identified people who carried CMV plus the relevant HLA.

The TCR was taken from a human donor in good health (CMV status not recorded). Some clones in this sample may be carry-over from other donors' samples. The rearrangement uses TRBV5-1 and TRBJ2-7; TRBD1 agrees at 8 bases. The sequencing input was PBMCs. The CDR3 DNA reads as TGCGCCAGCAGCTTCCCCCTGTCCGGGACAGGTGACTACGAGCAGTACTTC. This encodes CASSFPLSGTGDYEQYF.